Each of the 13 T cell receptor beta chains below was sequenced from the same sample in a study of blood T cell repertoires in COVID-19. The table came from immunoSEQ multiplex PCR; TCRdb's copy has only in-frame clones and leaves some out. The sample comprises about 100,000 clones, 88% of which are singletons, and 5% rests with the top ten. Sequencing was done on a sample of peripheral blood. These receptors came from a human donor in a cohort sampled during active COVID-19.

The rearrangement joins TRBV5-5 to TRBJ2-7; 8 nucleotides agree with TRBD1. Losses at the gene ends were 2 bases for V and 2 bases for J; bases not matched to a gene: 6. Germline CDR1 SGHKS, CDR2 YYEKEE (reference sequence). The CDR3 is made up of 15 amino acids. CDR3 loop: CASSFGQGAAYEQYF. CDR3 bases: TGTGCCAGCAGCTTCGGCCAGGGGGCCGCCTACGAGCAGTACTTC. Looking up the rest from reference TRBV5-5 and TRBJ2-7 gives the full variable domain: DAGVTQSPTHLIKTRGQQVTLRCSPISGHKSVSWYQQVLGQGPQFIFQYYEKEERGRGNFPDRFSARQFPNYSSELNVNALLLGDSALYLCASSFGQGAAYEQYFGPGTRLTVT.

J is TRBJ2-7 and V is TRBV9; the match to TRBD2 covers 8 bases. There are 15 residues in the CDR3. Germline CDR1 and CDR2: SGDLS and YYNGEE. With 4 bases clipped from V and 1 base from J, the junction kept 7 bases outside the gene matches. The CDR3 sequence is CASSPTAGGSYEQYF. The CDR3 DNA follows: TGTGCCAGCAGCCCGACGGCGGGAGGTTCCTACGAGCAGTACTTC.

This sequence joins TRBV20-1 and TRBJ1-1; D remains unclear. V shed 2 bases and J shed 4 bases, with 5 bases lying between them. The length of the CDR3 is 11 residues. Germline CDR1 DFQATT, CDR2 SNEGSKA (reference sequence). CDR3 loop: CSARPGTEAFF. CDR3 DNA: TGCAGTGCTAGACCGGGCACTGAAGCTTTCTTT.

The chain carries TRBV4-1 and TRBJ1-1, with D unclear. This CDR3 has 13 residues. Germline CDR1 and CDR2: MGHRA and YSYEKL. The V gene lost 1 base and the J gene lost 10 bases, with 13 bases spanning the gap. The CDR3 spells CASSQVDPTRAFF. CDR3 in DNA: TGCGCCAGCAGCCAAGTCGATCCAACGAGAGCTTTCTTT.

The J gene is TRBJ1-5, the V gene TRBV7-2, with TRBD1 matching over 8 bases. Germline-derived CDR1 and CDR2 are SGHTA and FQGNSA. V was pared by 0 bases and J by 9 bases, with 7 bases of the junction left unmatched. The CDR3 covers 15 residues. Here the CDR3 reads CASSLATSGGWPQHF. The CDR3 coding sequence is TGTGCCAGCAGCTTAGCGACGTCAGGGGGCTGGCCCCAGCATTTT.

In DNA form, the CDR3 reads TGTGCCAGCAGCTTGGGAACAGGCGTTTGGCACACTGAAGCTTTCTTT. Translation gives CASSLGTGVWHTEAFF. V usage is TRBV5-5 and J usage is TRBJ1-1; possibly TRBD1 for D (5 bases). The germline V gene has CDR1 SGHKS and CDR2 YYEKEE (reference sequence). The CDR3 extends over 16 amino acids. V lost 0 bases and J lost 3, with 15 bases in between.

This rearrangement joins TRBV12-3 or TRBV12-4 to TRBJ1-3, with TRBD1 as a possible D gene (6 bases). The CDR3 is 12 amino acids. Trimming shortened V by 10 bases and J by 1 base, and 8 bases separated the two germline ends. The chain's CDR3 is CANGQSGNTIYF. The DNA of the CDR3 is TGTGCCAACGGACAGTCTGGAAACACCATATATTTT.

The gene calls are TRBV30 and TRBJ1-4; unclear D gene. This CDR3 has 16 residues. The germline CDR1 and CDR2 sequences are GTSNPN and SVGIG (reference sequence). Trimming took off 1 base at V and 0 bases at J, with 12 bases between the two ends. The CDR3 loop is CAWSDGLGATNEKLFF. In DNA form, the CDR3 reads TGTGCCTGGAGTGACGGGTTAGGTGCAACTAATGAAAAACTGTTTTTT.

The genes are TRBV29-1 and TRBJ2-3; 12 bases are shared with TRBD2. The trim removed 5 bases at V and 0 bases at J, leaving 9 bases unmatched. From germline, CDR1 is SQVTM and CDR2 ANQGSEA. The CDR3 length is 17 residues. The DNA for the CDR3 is TGCAGCGTTAAGCCGGGACTAGCGGGCCTAAGCACAGATACGCAGTATTTT. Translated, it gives CSVKPGLAGLSTDTQYF.

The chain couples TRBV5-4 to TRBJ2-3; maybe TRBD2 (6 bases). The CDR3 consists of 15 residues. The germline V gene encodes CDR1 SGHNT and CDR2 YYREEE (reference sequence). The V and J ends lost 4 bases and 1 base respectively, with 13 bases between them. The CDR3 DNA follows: TGTGCCAGCAGCCCTCAGCGGGCCGGCACAGATACGCAGTATTTT. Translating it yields CASSPQRAGTDTQYF. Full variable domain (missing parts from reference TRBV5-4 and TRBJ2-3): ETGVTQSPTHLIKTRGQQVTLRCSSQSGHNTVSWYQQALGQGPQFIFQYYREEENGRGNFPPRFSGLQFPNYSSELNVNALELDDSALYLCASSPQRAGTDTQYFGPGTRLTVL.

The CDR3 reads CASSVGGLAGGREQYF. The CDR3 region has the DNA TGTGCCAGCAGCGTAGGGGGGTTGGCGGGAGGGCGCGAGCAGTACTTC. This rearrangement joins TRBV9 to TRBJ2-7; 9 nucleotides match TRBD2. V shed 0 bases and J 6 bases; nucleotides not matched to a gene: 10. This CDR3 spans 16 amino acids. Germline V gene lookup returns CDR1 SGDLS and CDR2 YYNGEE.

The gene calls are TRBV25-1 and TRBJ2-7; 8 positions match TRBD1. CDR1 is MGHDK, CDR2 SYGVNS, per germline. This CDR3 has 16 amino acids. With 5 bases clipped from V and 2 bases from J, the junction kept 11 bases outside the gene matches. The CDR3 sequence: CASSNSDGTGPYEQYF. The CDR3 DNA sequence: TGTGCCAGCAGTAACTCAGACGGGACAGGACCCTACGAGCAGTACTTC.

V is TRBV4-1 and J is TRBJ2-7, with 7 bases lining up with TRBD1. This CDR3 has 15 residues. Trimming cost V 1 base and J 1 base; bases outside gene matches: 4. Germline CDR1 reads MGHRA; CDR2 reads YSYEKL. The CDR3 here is CASSQVGTASYEQYF. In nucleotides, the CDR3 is TGCGCCAGCAGCCAAGTCGGGACAGCTTCCTACGAGCAGTACTTC.